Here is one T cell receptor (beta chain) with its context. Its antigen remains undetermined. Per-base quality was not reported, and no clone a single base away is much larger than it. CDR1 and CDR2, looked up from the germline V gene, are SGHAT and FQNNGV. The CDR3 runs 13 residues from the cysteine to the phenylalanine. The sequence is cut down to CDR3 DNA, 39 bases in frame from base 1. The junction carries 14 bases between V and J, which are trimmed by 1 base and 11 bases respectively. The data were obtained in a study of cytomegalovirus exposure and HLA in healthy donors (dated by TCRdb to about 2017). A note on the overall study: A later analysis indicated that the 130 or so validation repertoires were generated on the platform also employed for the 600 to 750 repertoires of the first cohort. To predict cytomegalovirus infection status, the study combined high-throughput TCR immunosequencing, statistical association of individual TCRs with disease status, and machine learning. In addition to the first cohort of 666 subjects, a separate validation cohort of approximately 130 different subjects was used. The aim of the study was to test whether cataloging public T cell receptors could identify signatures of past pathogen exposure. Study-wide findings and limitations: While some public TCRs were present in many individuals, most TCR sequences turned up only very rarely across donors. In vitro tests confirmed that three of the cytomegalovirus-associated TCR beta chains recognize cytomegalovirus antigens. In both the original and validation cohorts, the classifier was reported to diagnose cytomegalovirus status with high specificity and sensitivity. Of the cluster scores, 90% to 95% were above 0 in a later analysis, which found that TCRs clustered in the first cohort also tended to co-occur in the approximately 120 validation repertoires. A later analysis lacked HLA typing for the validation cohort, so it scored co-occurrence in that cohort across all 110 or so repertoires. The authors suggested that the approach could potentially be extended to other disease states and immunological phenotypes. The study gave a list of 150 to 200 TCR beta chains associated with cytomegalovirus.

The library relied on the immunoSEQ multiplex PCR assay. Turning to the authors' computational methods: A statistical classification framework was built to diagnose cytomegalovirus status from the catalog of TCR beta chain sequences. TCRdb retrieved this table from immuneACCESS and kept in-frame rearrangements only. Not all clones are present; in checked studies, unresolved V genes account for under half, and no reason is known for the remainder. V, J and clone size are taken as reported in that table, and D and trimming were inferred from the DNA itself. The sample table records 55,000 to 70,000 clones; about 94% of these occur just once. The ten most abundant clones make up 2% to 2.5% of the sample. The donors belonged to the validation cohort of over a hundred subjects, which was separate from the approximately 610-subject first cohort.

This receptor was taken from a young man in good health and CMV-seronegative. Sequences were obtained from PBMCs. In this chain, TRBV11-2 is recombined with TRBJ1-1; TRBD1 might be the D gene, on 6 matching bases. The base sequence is TGTGCCAGCAGCTTAGTGGTCCCCGACAGGGCTTTCTTT. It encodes CASSLVVPDRAFF. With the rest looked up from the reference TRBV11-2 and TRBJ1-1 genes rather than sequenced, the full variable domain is EAGVAQSPRYKIIEKRQSVAFWCNPISGHATLYWYQQILGQGPKLLIQFQNNGVVDDSQLPKDRFSAERLKGVDSTLKIQPAKLEDSAVYLCASSLVVPDRAFFGQGTRLTVV.